Below are 26 T cell receptor beta chains sequenced from a single sample in a study of T cells in Graves' hyperthyroidism and ophthalmopathy. There were TCR beta CDR3 regions amplified from RNA transcripts. HTBI primers were used for first-round RT-PCR of the TCR CDR3. TCRdb re-called the multiplex PCR reads with MiXCR, one entry per CDR3 protein. The sample lists fewer than 350,000 distinct CDR3 sequences; 15% to 20% were seen once. The sequencing input was blood. All receptors come from a man between 50 and 59 years old with Graves' ophthalmopathy.

The V gene is TRBV6-1, the J gene TRBJ1-6; unclear D gene. The V gene lost 2 bases and the J gene lost 11 bases, with 4 bases spanning the gap. The CDR3 spans 11 residues. Germline CDR1 and CDR2: MNHNS and SASEGT. CDR3 bases: TGTGCCAGCAGTGAAAACACACCCCTCCACTTT. Protein product: CASSENTPLHF.

This clonotype was seen at least ten times. CDR3 in DNA: TGTGCCTGGAGTACGGGACAGGATACGCAGTATTTT. Its protein is CAWSTGQDTQYF. This rearrangement joins TRBV30 to TRBJ2-3; 7 bases line up with TRBD1. CDR1 GTSNPN and CDR2 SVGIG come from the germline V gene (reference sequence). The CDR3 has 12 amino acids. V was pared by 2 bases and J by 6 bases, with 2 bases of the junction left unmatched. Together with reference TRBV30 and TRBJ2-3, the CDR3 gives the full variable domain: SQTIHQWPATLVQPVGSPLSLECTVEGTSNPNLYWYRQAAGRGLQLLFYSVGIGQISSEVPQNLSASRPQDRQFILSSKKLLLSDSGFYLCAWSTGQDTQYFGPGTRLTVL.

This clonotype was picked up many times. The chain uses TRBV11-2 and TRBJ2-3; D may be TRBD1 or TRBD2 (5 bases each). Germline assignment: CDR1 SGHAT and CDR2 FQNNGV. This CDR3 is 15 amino acids long. V lost 5 bases and J lost 2, with 14 bases in between. The CDR3 coding sequence is TGTGCCAGCAGCCGCTGGGACCCCCACACAGATACGCAGTATTTT. Encoded protein: CASSRWDPHTDTQYF.

There are many counts of this clonotype. V and J are TRBV7-9 and TRBJ2-1; D uncertain. V was trimmed by 3 bases and J by 10 bases, leaving 16 bases between them. The germline V gene has CDR1 SEHNR and CDR2 FQNEAQ (reference sequence). This CDR3 has 14 residues. The CDR3 DNA follows: TGTGCCAGCAGCTTCCCGCAGCGTGGGTACGAGCAGTTCTTC. Its protein is CASSFPQRGYEQFF.

This clonotype occurred many times. This sequence joins TRBV11-2 and TRBJ1-2; D might be TRBD1 (6 bases). Germline V lookup: CDR1 SGHAT, CDR2 FQNNGV. The CDR3 covers 15 residues. Between the trimmed V and J ends, which lost 5 bases and 4 bases, there was a span of 17 bases. CDR3 coding DNA: TGTGCCAGCAGCCTTGACAGGTCGGCCGTCTATGGCTACACCTTC. Translating it yields CASSLDRSAVYGYTF.

This clonotype came up many times. The chain recombines TRBV6-5 with TRBJ1-2; D call uncertain. The V end was cut by 2 bases, the J end by 3 bases, with 13 bases between. The CDR3 sequence is 15 residues long. Germline loops: CDR1 MNHEY, CDR2 SVGAGI. CDR3 coding DNA: TGTGCCAGCAGTTACCTCCGACCTGGGGACTATGGCTACACCTTC. This translates into CASSYLRPGDYGYTF.

This clonotype was seen a handful of times. The chain carries TRBV3-1 and TRBJ2-2; 7 positions agree with TRBD1. Germline values: CDR1 LGHDT, CDR2 YNNKEL (reference sequence). The CDR3 totals 14 residues. J gave up 6 bases and V 4 bases, and 5 bases lay outside the gene matches. CDR3 loop: CASSRWDSPGELFF. The DNA for the CDR3 is TGTGCCAGCAGCCGGTGGGACAGCCCCGGGGAGCTGTTTTTT.

The chain is built from TRBV28 and TRBJ2-7; maybe TRBD2 (6 bases). This CDR3 contains 15 residues. Trimming shortened V by 5 bases and J by 3 bases, and 17 bases separated the two germline ends. Germline V gene data show CDR1 as MDHEN and CDR2 as SYDVKM. The CDR3 reads CASSPNRGGIYEQYF. DNA of the CDR3: TGTGCCAGCAGTCCCAACCGGGGCGGGATCTACGAGCAGTACTTC.

About this clonotype: A clone one base away is much larger, so this may be a read error. The chain links TRBV25-1 to TRBJ1-1; no definite D call. The V gene lost 5 bases and the J gene lost 3 bases, with 13 bases spanning the gap. In germline, CDR1 is MGHDK, CDR2 SYGVNS. The CDR3 is 14 amino acids. CDR3 protein: CASSLALEDTEAFF. As DNA, the CDR3 is TGTGCCAGCAGTTTAGCGCTGGAGGACACTGAAGCTTTCTTT.

This clonotype was counted many times. The chain combines TRBV20-1 with TRBJ2-3; TRBD2 matches 10 bases. The ends lost 5 bases at V and 3 bases at J; junction bases unmatched: 5. Germline CDR1 and CDR2: DFQATT and SNEGSKA (reference sequence). This CDR3 has 14 amino acids. The DNA of the CDR3 is TGCAGTGCTGGAGCGGGAGGGCCGACAGATACGCAGTATTTT. Translation gives CSAGAGGPTDTQYF.

This clonotype was counted ten times or more. The chain combines TRBV5-1 with TRBJ2-1; unclear D gene. This CDR3 has 12 amino acids. Germline V gene sequence: CDR1 SGHRS, CDR2 YFSETQ. Trimming removed 2 bases at V and 6 bases at J, with 6 bases between. CDR3 amino acids: CASSLEVNEQFF. DNA for the CDR3: TGCGCCAGCAGCTTAGAGGTCAATGAGCAGTTCTTC.

This clonotype came up a few times. The chain links TRBV7-9 to TRBJ2-3; tentative D call: TRBD2 (7 bases). CDR1 and CDR2 (germline): SEHNR, FQNEAQ (reference sequence). The CDR3 contains 14 residues. The V end was cut by 8 bases, the J end by 4 bases, with 16 bases between. CDR3 nucleotides: TGTGCCAGCGCGGGGGCTCGGGGGGCAGATACGCAGTATTTT. Its protein product is CASAGARGADTQYF.

The chain links TRBV5-8 to TRBJ2-2; D gene uncertain. The CDR3 loop spans 15 amino acids. Trimming shortened V by 1 base and J by 4 bases, and 11 bases separated the two germline ends. Per germline, CDR1 SGHTS and CDR2 YDEGEE. CDR3 DNA: TGTGCCAGCAGCTTGAGGTGGGCCGCCACCGGGGAGCTGTTTTTT. The encoded protein is CASSLRWAATGELFF. The whole variable domain, filled in from reference TRBV5-8 and TRBJ2-2, reads EAGVTQSPTHLIKTRGQQATLRCSPISGHTSVYWYQQALGLGLQFLLWYDEGEERNRGNFPPRFSGRQFPNYSSELNVNALELEDSALYLCASSLRWAATGELFFGEGSRLTVL.

This clonotype has a count of ten or more. V gene TRBV3-1 combines with J gene TRBJ2-1; D is perhaps TRBD1 (5 bases). Trimming took off 4 bases at V and 9 bases at J, with 13 bases between the two ends. The CDR3 runs to 13 residues. The germline CDR1 and CDR2 sequences are LGHDT and YNNKEL (reference sequence). The DNA for the CDR3 is TGTGCCAGCAGCCGCGAGCGAAGGGGTGAGCAGTTCTTC. It translates to CASSRERRGEQFF.

This clonotype was counted at least ten times. The chain couples TRBV6-1 to TRBJ1-5; no reliable D call. V was clipped by 4 bases and J by 2 bases, with 12 bases between them. The CDR3 extends over 15 amino acids. Germline lookup yields CDR1 MNHNS and CDR2 SASEGT. The CDR3 region is CASSVSGLGNQPQHF. CDR3 nucleotides: TGTGCCAGCAGTGTGTCCGGGTTGGGCAATCAGCCCCAGCATTTT.

This clonotype was counted once. The rearrangement uses TRBV6-2 or TRBV6-3 and TRBJ2-5, with TRBD2 matching 7 bases. Germline trimming cut 6 bases from V and 2 bases from J; bases unmatched to any gene: 9. CDR3 size: 15 residues. Germline-derived CDR1 and CDR2 are MNHEY and SVGEGT. CDR3 sequence: CASSPRAGLQETQYF. CDR3 nucleotide sequence: TGTGCCAGCAGCCCCCGGGCGGGACTACAAGAGACCCAGTACTTC.

The V call is TRBV6-2 or TRBV6-3, the J call TRBJ1-4; D perhaps matches TRBD1 (5 bases). The germline V gene has CDR1 MNHEY and CDR2 SVGEGT. The CDR3 consists of 14 residues. V lost 6 bases to trimming and J lost 14 bases, with 22 bases between them. The CDR3 DNA reads TGTGCCAGCAGCTATTCGGGGGGAAACAGGTTTCTGTTTTTT. Residues: CASSYSGGNRFLFF.

This clonotype was seen repeatedly, ten times or more. This chain links TRBV11-2 with TRBJ2-1; D unresolved. The CDR3 totals 11 residues. CDR1 and CDR2 (germline): SGHAT, FQNNGV. V lost 1 base, J lost 8 bases, and 3 bases lay in between. For the CDR3, the DNA is TGTGCCAGCAGCTTAGCTGATGAGCAGTTCTTC. Translated, it gives CASSLADEQFF. The full variable domain, rest sourced from reference TRBV11-2 and TRBJ2-1, is EAGVAQSPRYKIIEKRQSVAFWCNPISGHATLYWYQQILGQGPKLLIQFQNNGVVDDSQLPKDRFSAERLKGVDSTLKIQPAKLEDSAVYLCASSLADEQFFGPGTRLTVL.

A few counts support this clonotype. V is TRBV11-2 and J is TRBJ1-6; perhaps TRBD1 as D (5 bases). V was pared by 5 bases and J by 7 bases, with 18 bases between. CDR3 length: 16 amino acids. Germline values: CDR1 SGHAT, CDR2 FQNNGV. CDR3 DNA sequence: TGTGCCAGCAGCCCCGTGTGGGGGGATCGGAATTCACCCCTCCACTTT. It yields the protein CASSPVWGDRNSPLHF.

This chain connects TRBV19 to TRBJ2-1, with 7 bases matching TRBD2. Germline V gives CDR1 LNHDA, CDR2 SQIVND (reference sequence). J lost 5 bases, V lost 10 bases, and 8 bases had no gene match. The CDR3 consists of 13 residues. Written as DNA, the CDR3 is TGTGCCACATCCGGACTAGTCAACAATGAGCAGTTCTTC. As protein: CATSGLVNNEQFF.

This chain links TRBV7-2 with TRBJ2-1; possible D gene TRBD1, 6 bases. The CDR3 consists of 16 residues. Trimming took 1 base from V and 2 from J, leaving 12 bases between them. Germline V lookup: CDR1 SGHTA, CDR2 FQGNSA. The chain's CDR3 is CASSLEGDRPYNEQFF. In DNA form, the CDR3 reads TGTGCCAGCAGCTTAGAAGGAGACAGGCCCTACAATGAGCAGTTCTTC.

Ten or more counts support this clonotype. CDR3 sequence: CASSVLYEQYF. As DNA, the CDR3 is TGTGCCAGCAGCGTCCTTTACGAGCAGTACTTC. V usage is TRBV11-2 and J usage is TRBJ2-7, with D hard to call. Trimming stripped 5 bases from V and 4 bases from J, with 6 bases between. Germline lookup yields CDR1 SGHAT and CDR2 FQNNGV. The CDR3 covers 11 residues.

This clonotype showed up many times. The V gene is TRBV20-1, the J gene TRBJ2-7, with TRBD1 matching 8 bases. V lost 3 bases and J lost 0; bases outside the gene matches: 7. The CDR3 is made up of 15 amino acids. Per germline, CDR1 DFQATT and CDR2 SNEGSKA (reference sequence). CDR3 loop: CSASHRGTYSYEQYF. The CDR3 nucleotides are TGCAGTGCTAGTCACAGGGGGACGTACTCCTACGAGCAGTACTTC.

The sample holds a few counts of this clonotype. This chain connects TRBV7-6 to TRBJ2-1; 12 bases are shared with TRBD2. The trim removed 5 bases at V and 1 base at J, leaving 3 bases unmatched. Looked up from germline, CDR1 is SGHVS and CDR2 is FNYEAQ. The CDR3 sequence is 16 residues long. The CDR3 reads CASSRGTSGSYNEQFF. CDR3 bases: TGTGCCAGCAGCCGCGGGACTAGCGGGTCCTACAATGAGCAGTTCTTC.

This clonotype was detected ten times or more. The chain links TRBV11-2 to TRBJ1-5, with D unresolved. The CDR3 is made up of 15 amino acids. Germline CDR1 is SGHAT and CDR2 is FQNNGV. With 5 bases removed from V and 0 bases from J, the gap between germline ends came to 11 bases. CDR3 bases: TGTGCCAGCAGCCCGGACGGGTATAGCAATCAGCCCCAGCATTTT. It encodes CASSPDGYSNQPQHF.

The chain carries TRBV10-2 and TRBJ2-7, with 9 bases identical to TRBD2. CDR1 and CDR2 (germline): WSHSY, SAAADI. V lost 6 bases to trimming and J lost 2 bases; unmatched junction nucleotides: 5. This CDR3 is built from 14 residues. The CDR3: CASRQAGGPYEQYF. For the CDR3, the DNA is TGCGCCAGCAGGCAGGCGGGAGGGCCCTACGAGCAGTACTTC.